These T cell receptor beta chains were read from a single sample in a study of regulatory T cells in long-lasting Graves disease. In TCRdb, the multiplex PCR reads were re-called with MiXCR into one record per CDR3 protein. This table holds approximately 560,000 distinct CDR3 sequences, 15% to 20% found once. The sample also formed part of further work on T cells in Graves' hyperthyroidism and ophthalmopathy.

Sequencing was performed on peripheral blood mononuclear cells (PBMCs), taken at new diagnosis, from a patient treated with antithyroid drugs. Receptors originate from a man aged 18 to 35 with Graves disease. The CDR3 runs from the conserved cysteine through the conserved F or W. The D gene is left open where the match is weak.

CDR3 protein: CASSPQTVLQTQYF
D gene: NA
V gene: TRBV7-9

CDR3 protein: CASSLGSGSSYEQYF
D gene: TRBD2
V gene: TRBV5-4

CDR3 protein: CSVFFQGRMGTEAFF
D gene: NA
V gene: TRBV29-1

CDR3 protein: CASSETRAYNEQFF
D gene: NA
V gene: TRBV10-1

CDR3 protein: CSVASRGSNQPQHF
D gene: NA
V gene: TRBV29-1

CDR3 protein: CASSPDPTNYGYTF
D gene: NA
V gene: TRBV7-9

CDR3 protein: CASSDRLDNQPQHF
D gene: NA
V gene: TRBV5-6

CDR3 protein: CSASGLAGEVRVHEQYF
D gene: TRBD2
V gene: TRBV20-1

CDR3 protein: CASGPGTGGYEQYF
D gene: TRBD1
V gene: TRBV12-3/TRBV12-4

CDR3 protein: CASNEIGDNEKLFF
D gene: NA
V gene: TRBV5-1

CDR3 protein: CASSPSVLAGAPDTQYF
D gene: TRBD2
V gene: TRBV5-1

CDR3 protein: CASSRDPRGTEAFF
D gene: NA
V gene: TRBV7-6

CDR3 protein: CSASSGSSADTQYF
D gene: TRBD2
V gene: TRBV20-1

CDR3 protein: CASSEIQGSMTEAFF
D gene: TRBD1
V gene: TRBV6-2/TRBV6-3

CDR3 protein: CASSLATIRTDTQYF
D gene: NA
V gene: TRBV7-9

CDR3 protein: CSVRDMRHEQYF
D gene: NA
V gene: TRBV29-1

CDR3 protein: CASSTTGGKNTGELFF
D gene: TRBD1
V gene: TRBV27

CDR3 protein: CASSSPPGQGADEQFF
D gene: TRBD1
V gene: TRBV28

CDR3 protein: CASGNSYEQYF
D gene: NA
V gene: TRBV12-3/TRBV12-4

CDR3 protein: CASIPTGVDSYNEQFF
D gene: TRBD1
V gene: TRBV12-3/TRBV12-4

CDR3 protein: CSARQGWGYEQFF
D gene: NA
V gene: TRBV20-1

CDR3 protein: CATSEPRGNEQYF
D gene: NA
V gene: TRBV24-1

CDR3 protein: CASSPWTSGNTGELFF
D gene: TRBD2
V gene: TRBV6-2/TRBV6-3

CDR3 protein: CASSLARVEQFF
D gene: NA
V gene: TRBV7-9

CDR3 protein: CASSLRRLNTEAFF
D gene: NA
V gene: TRBV5-1

CDR3 protein: CATQDKFGDEQFF
D gene: NA
V gene: TRBV24-1

CDR3 protein: CASRIIAGRTGELFF
D gene: NA
V gene: TRBV2

CDR3 protein: CASSTNGQSNQPQHF
D gene: NA
V gene: TRBV12-3/TRBV12-4

CDR3 protein: CSVGRSTYEQYF
D gene: NA
V gene: TRBV29-1

CDR3 protein: CASSLRDGVGEQYF
D gene: NA
V gene: TRBV27

CDR3 protein: CASSLGGGTPEAFF
D gene: NA
V gene: TRBV3-1

CDR3 protein: CSASKSGRIRNEQFF
D gene: TRBD2
V gene: TRBV20-1

CDR3 protein: CSADKAGRGYEQYF
D gene: NA
V gene: TRBV20-1

CDR3 protein: CASSQDLQANTDTQYF
D gene: NA
V gene: TRBV4-1

CDR3 protein: CATSPGQAYQETQYF
D gene: NA
V gene: TRBV15

CDR3 protein: CASSQPDRGDGQPQHF
D gene: TRBD1
V gene: TRBV4-1

CDR3 protein: CASSLGPSGWYF
D gene: NA
V gene: TRBV7-9

CDR3 protein: CSAQKDLDYGYTF
D gene: NA
V gene: TRBV20-1

CDR3 protein: CASSEYQGFDNSGNTIYF
D gene: NA
V gene: TRBV2

CDR3 protein: CASSSAGEGYTF
D gene: NA
V gene: TRBV28

CDR3 protein: CASSFHPGTSGTYEQYF
D gene: TRBD2
V gene: TRBV11-2

CDR3 protein: CASRKFRDKTGNSPLHF
D gene: NA
V gene: TRBV12-3/TRBV12-4

CDR3 protein: CASSLVLLAGGRYNEQFF
D gene: TRBD2
V gene: TRBV5-1

CDR3 protein: CASSQGLAGAREQYF
D gene: TRBD2
V gene: TRBV3-1

CDR3 protein: CASSPDTFNQPQHF
D gene: NA
V gene: TRBV7-2

CDR3 protein: CAISAGPYEQYF
D gene: NA
V gene: TRBV10-3

CDR3 protein: CASSPGTTGGGEKLFF
D gene: TRBD1
V gene: TRBV5-1

CDR3 protein: CASSVGGSAETQYF
D gene: TRBD2
V gene: TRBV9

CDR3 protein: CSARGTGASEQFF
D gene: TRBD1
V gene: TRBV20-1

CDR3 protein: CASSSGINNEQFF
D gene: TRBD2
V gene: TRBV30

CDR3 protein: CASGLVAGSTDTQYF
D gene: NA
V gene: TRBV12-5

CDR3 protein: CASRQQRSTTNEKLFF
D gene: NA
V gene: TRBV12-3/TRBV12-4

CDR3 protein: CAISDTGTTHNEQFF
D gene: TRBD2
V gene: TRBV10-3

CDR3 protein: CASSSRDLSVRGYNEQFF
D gene: NA
V gene: TRBV11-2

CDR3 protein: CAWSGASVGGELFF
D gene: NA
V gene: TRBV30

CDR3 protein: CSAPQPTSGSNEQFF
D gene: TRBD2
V gene: TRBV20-1

CDR3 protein: CASKYNSFNSYEQYF
D gene: NA
V gene: TRBV6-1